One and the same sample provided the 19 T cell receptor beta chains below, sequenced in a study of control samples from healthy donors and cancer patients. Assay used: immunoSEQ multiplex PCR; TCRdb lists only in-frame clones, some missing. Of around 70,000 clones listed, around 93% were seen once; the top ten hold roughly 3%. The specimen was blood. These receptors all come from a woman in her twenties or thirties in good health.

The chain links TRBV11-3 to TRBJ1-4; D may be TRBD1 (6 bases). Trimming took 1 base from V and 5 from J, leaving 14 bases between them. This CDR3 spans 16 amino acids. Germline V gene sequence: CDR1 SGHNT, CDR2 YENEEA. This CDR3 reads CASSLALGQRNEKLFF. CDR3 sequence (DNA): TGTGCCAGCAGCTTAGCCCTAGGACAGAGAAATGAAAAACTGTTTTTT.

This chain uses TRBV28 with TRBJ1-2; TRBD1 agrees at 9 bases. The V segment lost 6 bases and the J segment 7 bases; nucleotides outside the gene matches: 12. The CDR3 runs to 15 residues. CDR1 and CDR2 from the germline V gene are MDHEN and SYDVKM. The CDR3 sequence: CASRPPMTGGPGYTF. CDR3 DNA: TGTGCCAGCAGGCCCCCAATGACAGGGGGTCCTGGCTACACCTTC.

This rearrangement joins TRBV27 to TRBJ1-4; D may be TRBD1 (5 bases). Germline CDR1 reads MNHEY; CDR2 reads SMNVEV (reference sequence). This CDR3 region has 13 residues. The V end lost 3 bases, the J end lost 6 bases, and 8 bases lay between the germline ends. CDR3 sequence reads: CASSFQGDEKLFF. The CDR3 nucleotides are TGTGCCAGCAGTTTCCAGGGCGATGAAAAACTGTTTTTT.

The rearrangement joins TRBV19 to TRBJ2-7; 9 positions agree with TRBD2. V lost 3 bases and J lost 4; bases outside the gene matches: 4. Germline V lookup: CDR1 LNHDA, CDR2 SQIVND (reference sequence). The CDR3 spans 14 residues. The chain's CDR3 is CASSMASGVYEQYF. CDR3 nucleotide sequence: TGTGCCAGTAGTATGGCTAGCGGGGTGTACGAGCAGTACTTC.

CDR3 sequence reads: CASSLGLRSPLHF. CDR3 DNA sequence: TGTGCCAGCAGCTTAGGACTCCGTTCACCCCTCCACTTT. The chain combines TRBV7-9 with TRBJ1-6; D remains ambiguous. The germline CDR1 and CDR2 sequences are SEHNR and FQNEAQ (reference sequence). Deletions cut 1 base from V and 9 bases from J, with 7 bases between. CDR3 length equals 13 residues.

The V gene is TRBV19, the J gene TRBJ1-2, with D unclear. CDR3 length: 15 residues. Trimming left V 1 base short and J 3 bases short, with 12 bases between. Germline lookup yields CDR1 LNHDA and CDR2 SQIVND (reference sequence). The CDR3 DNA is TGTGCCAGTAGTATAGTGGTAGGAGACTACTATGGCTACACCTTC. This encodes CASSIVVGDYYGYTF.

The chain recombines TRBV5-1 with TRBJ1-1; D unresolved. Looked up from germline, CDR1 is SGHRS and CDR2 is YFSETQ. Trimming cost V 4 bases and J 2 bases, with 15 bases left between them. This CDR3 has 15 residues. For the CDR3, the DNA is TGCGCCAGCAGCCCACTCGGTTGGGTAAACACTGAAGCTTTCTTT. Residues: CASSPLGWVNTEAFF.

The chain uses TRBV29-1 and TRBJ1-2; D call uncertain. This CDR3 is built from 13 residues. Per the germline V gene, CDR1 is SQVTM and CDR2 is ANQGSEA. V lost 6 bases and J lost 2, with 13 bases in between. Here the CDR3 DNA reads TGCAGCGTCGACCAACCCCGGAACTATGGCTACACCTTC. The encoded protein is CSVDQPRNYGYTF.

The rearrangement joins TRBV3-1 (or the pseudogene TRBV3-2) to TRBJ2-5; TRBD2 agrees at 12 bases. CDR1 and CDR2 from the germline V gene are LGHDT and YNNKEL (reference sequence). V lost 4 bases to trimming and J lost 4 bases; unmatched junction nucleotides: 7. This CDR3 comprises 16 residues. For the CDR3, the DNA is TGTGCCAGCAGCCGGCTAGCGGGGGGGCTGGGAGAGACCCAGTACTTC. This codes for CASSRLAGGLGETQYF.

J is TRBJ1-6 and V is TRBV9; 7 bases are shared with TRBD1. The CDR3 runs 15 residues. Germline trimming cut 1 base from V and 7 bases from J; bases unmatched to any gene: 5. Germline CDR1 and CDR2: SGDLS and YYNGEE. CDR3 DNA sequence: TGTGCCAGCAGCGTAACGGGACAGCTGAATTCACCCCTCCACTTT. Amino acid sequence: CASSVTGQLNSPLHF. Filled out from reference TRBV9 and TRBJ1-6, the complete variable domain reads DSGVTQTPKHLITATGQRVTLRCSPRSGDLSVYWYQQSLDQGLQFLIQYYNGEERAKGNILERFSAQQFPDLHSELNLSSLELGDSALYFCASSVTGQLNSPLHFGNGTRLTVT.

V usage is TRBV27 and J usage is TRBJ1-5; perhaps TRBD1 as D (5 bases). This CDR3 comprises 14 residues. With 3 bases removed from V and 2 bases from J, the gap between germline ends came to 8 bases. In germline, CDR1 is MNHEY, CDR2 SMNVEV (reference sequence). CDR3 sequence: CASSLVGGNQPQHF. The CDR3 nucleotides are TGTGCCAGCAGTTTGGTAGGGGGCAATCAGCCCCAGCATTTT.

The gene calls are TRBV7-9 and TRBJ2-3; D remains unclear. From germline, CDR1 is SEHNR and CDR2 FQNEAQ (reference sequence). There are 14 residues in the CDR3. V lost 1 base to trimming and J lost 0 bases, with 5 bases between them. The CDR3 nucleotides are TGTGCCAGCAGCTTAGGACTCAGCACAGATACGCAGTATTTT. Amino acids: CASSLGLSTDTQYF. Filled out from reference TRBV7-9 and TRBJ2-3, the complete variable domain reads DTGVSQNPRHKITKRGQNVTFRCDPISEHNRLYWYRQTLGQGPEFLTYFQNEAQLEKSRLLSDRFSAERPKGSFSTLEIQRTEQGDSAMYLCASSLGLSTDTQYFGPGTRLTVL.

Only one count was recorded for this clone. V is TRBV14 and J is TRBJ1-5; D remains unclear. The CDR3 has 12 residues. Per the germline V gene, CDR1 is SGHDN and CDR2 is FVKESK. The V gene lost 3 bases and the J gene lost 3 bases, with 3 bases spanning the gap. CDR3 amino acids: CASSHFNQPQHF. In DNA form, the CDR3 reads TGTGCCAGCAGCCATTTCAATCAGCCCCAGCATTTT.

The chain links TRBV19 to TRBJ1-1; no firm D call. Deletions cut 3 bases from V and 10 bases from J, with 18 bases between. CDR1 is LNHDA, CDR2 SQIVND, per germline (reference sequence). CDR3 length: 14 residues. Here the CDR3 DNA reads TGTGCCAGTAGTATTAGGAGAGTTGAGGCAGGAGCTTTCTTT. Translated, it gives CASSIRRVEAGAFF.

This clone was counted a few times. Other DNA sequences within the sample encode an identical CDR3. V and J are TRBV5-1 and TRBJ1-3; no clear D. The CDR3 has 14 residues. Trimming took off 0 bases at V and 0 bases at J, with 4 bases between the two ends. Germline loops: CDR1 SGHRS, CDR2 YFSETQ. CDR3 DNA: TGCGCCAGCAGCTTGGATGGCTCTGGAAACACCATATATTTT. This sequence encodes CASSLDGSGNTIYF.

The chain uses TRBV19 and TRBJ1-2, with no clear D. The V and J ends lost 7 bases and 6 bases respectively, with 18 bases between them. This CDR3 comprises 14 residues. Germline V gene sequence: CDR1 LNHDA, CDR2 SQIVND (reference sequence). The CDR3 DNA follows: TGTGCCAGTAAACGCGACCACGGGCCGAATGGCTACACCTTC. It is translated as CASKRDHGPNGYTF. The variable domain in full, with the rest retrieved from reference TRBV19 and TRBJ1-2, is DGGITQSPKYLFRKEGQNVTLSCEQNLNHDAMYWYRQDPGQGLRLIYYSQIVNDFQKGDIAEGYSVSREKKESFPLTVTSAQKNPTAFYLCASKRDHGPNGYTFGSGTRLTVV.

The chain has TRBV9 and TRBJ1-1; TRBD1 matches at 7 bases. CDR1 is SGDLS, CDR2 YYNGEE, per germline. The CDR3 is made up of 15 amino acids. Germline trimming cut 3 bases from V and 6 bases from J; bases unmatched to any gene: 11. In nucleotides, the CDR3 is TGTGCCAGCAGCGGAAACCGACAGGGTGGCGCTGAAGCTTTCTTT. Translated: CASSGNRQGGAEAFF.

The genes are TRBV7-8 and TRBJ1-1; 8 nucleotides agree with TRBD1. The ends lost 6 bases at V and 0 bases at J; junction bases unmatched: 6. The CDR3 is 15 residues long. Germline V gene lookup returns CDR1 SGHVS and CDR2 FQNEAQ. CDR3 sequence: CASRETGVMNTEAFF. The CDR3 DNA reads TGTGCCAGCAGGGAGACAGGGGTCATGAACACTGAAGCTTTCTTT.

CDR3 protein: CASSLEPGAFGYTF. Written as DNA, the CDR3 is TGCGCCAGCAGCTTGGAACCAGGGGCGTTTGGCTACACCTTC. This chain uses TRBV5-1 with TRBJ1-2, with D tentatively TRBD1 (6 bases). Germline V CDR1 and CDR2: SGHRS, YFSETQ. The CDR3 runs to 14 residues. V was trimmed by 0 bases and J by 7 bases, leaving 13 bases between them.